This T cell receptor (beta chain) was documented in a study of blood T cells in healthy people across ages. Germline V gives CDR1 SGHRS, CDR2 YFSETQ. This CDR3 contains 15 residues. The V and J ends lost 0 bases and 2 bases, in that order; junction bases with no gene match: 4. Then a second PCR, running roughly 7 to 12 cycles, was carried out with a sample-barcoded 5' primer and a J-beta primer mix. Through a template-switch adaptor with 12 random nucleotides, each cDNA molecule received a tag. One entry per CDR3 protein results from TCRdb running MiXCR on the 5' RACE reads. The sample has 700,000 or so distinct CDR3 sequences, less than 45% seen once.

The chain has TRBV5-1 and TRBJ2-7, with 8 bases fitting TRBD1. The receptor was derived from a man older than 75 in good health. The sample was blood. CDR3 loop: CASSLDGQGPYEQYF. CDR3 sequence (DNA): TGCGCCAGCAGCTTGGATGGACAGGGACCCTACGAGCAGTACTTC.